The clone carrying this T cell receptor beta chain occurred many times. These data come from a study of T cells in Graves' hyperthyroidism and ophthalmopathy. The CDR3 is made up of 13 amino acids. Unmatched junction bases numbered 3, after V lost 3 bases and J lost 5 bases. CDR1 and CDR2 (germline): SEHNR, FQNEAQ (reference sequence). It was RNA transcripts that yielded the amplified TCR beta CDR3 regions. TCR CDR3 underwent first-round RT-PCR with the HTBI primer set. A single record per CDR3 protein comes from TCRdb applying MiXCR to the multiplex PCR reads. The profile shows 500,000 to 750,000 distinct CDR3 sequences, 15% to 18% of them singletons.

The chain links TRBV7-9 to TRBJ2-7; 8 nucleotides match TRBD1. The sequenced material came from blood. The receptor's source is a woman aged 25 to 45 with Graves' hyperthyroidism. The CDR3 spells CASSFRGPNEQYF. The CDR3 bases are TGTGCCAGCAGCTTCAGGGGGCCCAACGAGCAGTACTTC.